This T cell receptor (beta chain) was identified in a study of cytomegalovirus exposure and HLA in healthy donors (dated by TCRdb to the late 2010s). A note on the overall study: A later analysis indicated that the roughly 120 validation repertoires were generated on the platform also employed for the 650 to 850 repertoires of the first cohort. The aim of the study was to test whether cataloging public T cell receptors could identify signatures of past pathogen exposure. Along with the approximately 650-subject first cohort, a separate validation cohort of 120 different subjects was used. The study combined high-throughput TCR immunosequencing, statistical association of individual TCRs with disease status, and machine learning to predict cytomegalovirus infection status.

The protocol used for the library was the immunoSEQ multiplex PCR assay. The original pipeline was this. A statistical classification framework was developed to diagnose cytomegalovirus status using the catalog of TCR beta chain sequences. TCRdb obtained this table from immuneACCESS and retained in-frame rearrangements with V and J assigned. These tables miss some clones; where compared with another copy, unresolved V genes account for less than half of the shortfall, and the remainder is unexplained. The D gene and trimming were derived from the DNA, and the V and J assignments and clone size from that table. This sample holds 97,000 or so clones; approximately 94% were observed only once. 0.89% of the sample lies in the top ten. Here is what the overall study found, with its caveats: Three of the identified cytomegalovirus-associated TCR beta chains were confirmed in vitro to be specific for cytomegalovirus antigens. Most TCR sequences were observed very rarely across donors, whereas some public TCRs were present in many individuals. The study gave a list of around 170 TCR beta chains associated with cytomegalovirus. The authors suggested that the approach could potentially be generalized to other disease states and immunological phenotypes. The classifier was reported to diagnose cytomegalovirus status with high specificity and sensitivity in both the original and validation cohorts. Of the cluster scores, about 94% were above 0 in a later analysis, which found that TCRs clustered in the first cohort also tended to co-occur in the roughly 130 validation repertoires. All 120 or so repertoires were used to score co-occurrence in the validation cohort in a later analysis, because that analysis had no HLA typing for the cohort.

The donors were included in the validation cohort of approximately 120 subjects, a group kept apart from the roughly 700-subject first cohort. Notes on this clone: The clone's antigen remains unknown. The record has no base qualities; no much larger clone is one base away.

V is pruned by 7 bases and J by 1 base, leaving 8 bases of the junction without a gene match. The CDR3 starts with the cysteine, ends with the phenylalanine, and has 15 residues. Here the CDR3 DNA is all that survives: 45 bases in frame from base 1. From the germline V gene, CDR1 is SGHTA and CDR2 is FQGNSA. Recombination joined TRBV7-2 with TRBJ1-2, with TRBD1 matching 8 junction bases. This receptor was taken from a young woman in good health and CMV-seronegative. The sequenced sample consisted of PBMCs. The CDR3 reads CASTPRQGSNYGYTF. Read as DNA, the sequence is TGTGCCAGCACCCCTAGACAGGGGAGTAACTATGGCTACACCTTC. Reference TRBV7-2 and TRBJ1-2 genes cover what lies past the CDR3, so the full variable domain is GAGVSQSPSNKVTEKGKDVELRCDPISGHTALYWYRQSLGQGLEFLIYFQGNSAPDKSGLPSDRFSAERTGGSVSTLTIQRTQQEDSAVYLCASTPRQGSNYGYTFGSGTRLTVV.